This is a list of T cell receptor beta chains from one sample in a study of PD-L1 blockade in urothelial cancer. The protocol was immunoSEQ multiplex PCR, while the TCRdb copy is restricted to in-frame clones and leaves out a portion. Among tens of thousands of clones listed, nearly 90% were seen once. The specimen was PBMCs, collected around atezolizumab (anti-PD-L1) treatment. The receptors derive from a man in his 60s with urothelial cancer. The CDR3 runs from the conserved cysteine through the conserved F or W. The D gene is left open where the match is weak. Size is omitted from some rows. Given values are once, few, many or a class for expanded clones.

DNA | CDR3 | size | J | D | V
TGTGCCAGCAGCAAGGACACCTCTAGCACAGATACGCAGTATTTT | CASSKDTSSTDTQYF | - | TRBJ2-3 | - | TRBV5-8
TGTGCCAGCAGCTTAACTAGCGGGGAAGAGACCCAGTACTTC | CASSLTSGEETQYF | - | TRBJ2-5 | TRBD2 | TRBV13
TGTGCCAGCAGCCAAGGGACTAGAGCGGAGACCCAGTACTTC | CASSQGTRAETQYF | - | TRBJ2-5 | TRBD2 | TRBV4-2
TGTGCCAGCAGCCCCCGGACAGGGGATGGCTACACCTTC | CASSPRTGDGYTF | - | TRBJ1-2 | TRBD1 | TRBV7-6
TGTGCCAGCAGCATTACGGACACCCATAGCAATCAGCCCCAGCATTTT | CASSITDTHSNQPQHF | - | TRBJ1-5 | - | TRBV27
TGTGCTAGTGGTTCGACCATGGGGGGAGCGGAGACCCAGTACTTC | CASGSTMGGAETQYF | few | TRBJ2-5 | - | TRBV12-5
TGTGCCAGCAGCTTTGGGGCTGAAGTTCAGCCCCAGCATTTT | CASSFGAEVQPQHF | - | TRBJ1-5 | - | TRBV5-5
TGTGCCAGCAGCTTACAAGGAGAGGACACTGAAGCTTTCTTT | CASSLQGEDTEAFF | once | TRBJ1-1 | - | TRBV7-3
TGTGCCTGGAGTGTACGGTGGTTAGAGACCCAGTACTTC | CAWSVRWLETQYF | - | TRBJ2-5 | - | TRBV30
TGTGCCAGTAAGGCGGGGGGCGCCTTAATGAACACTGAAGCTTTCTTT | CASKAGGALMNTEAFF | - | TRBJ1-1 | - | TRBV19
TGTGCCAGCAAAGAACTAGCGGTTCTCCAAGAGACCCAGTACTTC | CASKELAVLQETQYF | - | TRBJ2-5 | TRBD2 | TRBV2
TGTGCCAGTAGTCCGGTAGCTGGGGGCCCCCGAGAGACCCAGTACTTC | CASSPVAGGPRETQYF | - | TRBJ2-5 | - | TRBV19
TGTGCCAGCAGTTCAGGGGTTAGCACAGATACGCAGTATTTT | CASSSGVSTDTQYF | - | TRBJ2-3 | - | TRBV28
TGCAGCGTTTTTGGGGGGGACATTCAGTACTTC | CSVFGGDIQYF | - | TRBJ2-4 | TRBD2 | TRBV29-1
TGTGCCAGCAGCTTAGCTTGGGGGGGGACCTACAATGAGCAGTTCTTC | CASSLAWGGTYNEQFF | few | TRBJ2-1 | TRBD2 | TRBV11-2
TGTGCCAGCAGCCCGCGGGGAGCGAATGAGCAGTTCTTC | CASSPRGANEQFF | few | TRBJ2-1 | - | TRBV7-2
TGTGCCAGCAGCGCCGGAGGACTAGCGGGGGCCACAGATACGCAGTATTTT | CASSAGGLAGATDTQYF | - | TRBJ2-3 | TRBD2 | TRBV9
TGCGCCAGCAGCCAAGATCCCTGGCGGGACAGGGTTGATGTTCAGCCCCAGCATTTT | CASSQDPWRDRVDVQPQHF | - | TRBJ1-5 | TRBD1 | TRBV4-1
TGCGCCAGCAGCCAAGAACGGGGGTATGGCACTGAAGCTTTCTTT | CASSQERGYGTEAFF | - | TRBJ1-1 | - | TRBV4-3
TGTGCCAGCTCTAGCGCCCGGGAACTCTATGGCTACACCTTC | CASSSARELYGYTF | once | TRBJ1-2 | - | TRBV18
TGTGCCAGCAGCATGCAGTCCCAGGGGAGTTCACCCCTCCACTTT | CASSMQSQGSSPLHF | few | TRBJ1-6 | - | TRBV7-2
TGTGCCATCAGTGCTGGGACAGGGGGAAATCAGCCCCAGCATTTT | CAISAGTGGNQPQHF | - | TRBJ1-5 | TRBD1 | TRBV10-3
TGTGCCAGCAGTTGGTCCGGGGGGGCGGAGTCCTACGAGCAGTACTTC | CASSWSGGAESYEQYF | - | TRBJ2-7 | TRBD2 | TRBV6-6
TGTGCCAGCAGCGAAGGGTCCGTCGGGGTTGACACTGAAGCTTTCTTT | CASSEGSVGVDTEAFF | few | TRBJ1-1 | - | TRBV9
TGTGCCAGCAGCCGCGTCACAGGCGGGACCGCTGAAGCTTTCTTT | CASSRVTGGTAEAFF | - | TRBJ1-1 | - | TRBV6-5
TGTGCCAGCAGCGCAGACGGGCTAGCGGGGGATGAGCAGTTCTTC | CASSADGLAGDEQFF | few | TRBJ2-1 | TRBD2 | TRBV7-9
TGTGCCAGCAGCTTAGGACTAGCGGGGGGTGGGGAGCAGTTCTTC | CASSLGLAGGGEQFF | few | TRBJ2-1 | TRBD2 | TRBV5-4
TGTGCCAGCTCTGAGGGTCTGAATGAAAAACTGTTTTTT | CASSEGLNEKLFF | - | TRBJ1-4 | - | TRBV18
TGTGCCTGGAGTACGGGGGGCATCACCGGGGAGCTGTTTTTT | CAWSTGGITGELFF | - | TRBJ2-2 | - | TRBV30
TGTGCCGGGGGGGGGCAGGGATTAGCTAACTATGGCTACACCTTC | CAGGGQGLANYGYTF | - | TRBJ1-2 | - | TRBV30
TGTGCCAGCAGCCCCCCCGGGACAAGGATTTCACCCGGAAACACCATATATTTT | CASSPPGTRISPGNTIYF | - | TRBJ1-3 | - | TRBV7-8
TGTGCCACCAGCAGTCCGCTGCGGGAGCAGTTCTTC | CATSSPLREQFF | - | TRBJ2-1 | - | TRBV15
TGTGCCAGCACCCGGGAAAGCACAGATACGCAGTATTTT | CASTRESTDTQYF | once | TRBJ2-3 | - | TRBV28
TGTGCCAGCAGCTTGGGGACTCATAGCAATCAGCCCCAGCATTTT | CASSLGTHSNQPQHF | - | TRBJ1-5 | - | TRBV5-6
TGCGCCAGCAGCCCTACAGGGTCCCCCACCTACGAGCAGTACTTC | CASSPTGSPTYEQYF | - | TRBJ2-7 | - | TRBV5-1
TGTGCCAGCAGCGCCGAGAGGGCCCCTGTTACAGGGCAGCGTGGAAACACCATATATTTT | CASSAERAPVTGQRGNTIYF | - | TRBJ1-3 | - | TRBV7-8
TGTGCCAGCAGCCCCCGGGGGGTAGGGGGCCAAGAGACCCAGTACTTC | CASSPRGVGGQETQYF | - | TRBJ2-5 | - | TRBV7-9
TGTGCCAGCAGCCTGCGAGGGGGGGCAACGTACGAGCAGTACTTC | CASSLRGGATYEQYF | - | TRBJ2-7 | - | TRBV6-5
TGCGCCAGCAGCTTGGGGGATAGCGGGGACACAGATACGCAGTATTTT | CASSLGDSGDTDTQYF | - | TRBJ2-3 | TRBD2 | TRBV5-1
TGCAGCGCCCAGGGATCACAGGGGTCTTACTATGGCTACACCTTC | CSAQGSQGSYYGYTF | - | TRBJ1-2 | TRBD1 | TRBV29-1